This T cell receptor beta chain was recorded in a study of blood T cells in healthy people across ages. Study findings and constraints: Unknown donor CMV status possibly confounded expanded clonotype changes.

A second PCR, run for about 7 to 11 cycles, used a sample-barcoded 5' primer plus a J-beta primer mix. TCRdb re-analysed the 5' RACE reads in MiXCR, keeping a single row per CDR3 protein. The sample carries almost 800,000 distinct CDR3 sequences, about 62% recorded once. Researchers collected about 9.1 milliliters of peripheral blood from every single donor. Per-sample PBMC isolation yielded at least 6 million cells. Comments on this clonotype: Its target is not known.

The length of the CDR3 is 12 residues. The V gene's germline CDR1 is DFQATT and CDR2 SNEGSKA (reference sequence). The V and J ends lost 3 bases and 9 bases respectively, with 14 bases between them. Sequencing was carried out using blood. V is TRBV20-1 and J is TRBJ1-2; D is perhaps TRBD1 (5 bases). The receptor comes from a young man in good health. CDR3 nucleotide sequence: TGCAGTGCTAGGGAGGGGCGCGATCGCTACACCTTC. This sequence encodes CSAREGRDRYTF.